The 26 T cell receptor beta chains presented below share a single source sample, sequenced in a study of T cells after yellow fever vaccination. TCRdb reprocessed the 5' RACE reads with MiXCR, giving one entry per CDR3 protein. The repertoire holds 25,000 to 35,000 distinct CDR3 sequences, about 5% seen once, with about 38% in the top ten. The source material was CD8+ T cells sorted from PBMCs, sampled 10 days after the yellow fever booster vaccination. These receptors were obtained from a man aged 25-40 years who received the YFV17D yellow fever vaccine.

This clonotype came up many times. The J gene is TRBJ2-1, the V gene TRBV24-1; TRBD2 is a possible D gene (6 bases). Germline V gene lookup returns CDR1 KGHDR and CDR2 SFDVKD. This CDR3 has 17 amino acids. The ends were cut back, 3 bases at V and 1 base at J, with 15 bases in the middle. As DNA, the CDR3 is TGTGCCACCAGTGATCCCGATAGCGGAGCTTCCTACAATGAGCAGTTCTTC. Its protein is CATSDPDSGASYNEQFF.

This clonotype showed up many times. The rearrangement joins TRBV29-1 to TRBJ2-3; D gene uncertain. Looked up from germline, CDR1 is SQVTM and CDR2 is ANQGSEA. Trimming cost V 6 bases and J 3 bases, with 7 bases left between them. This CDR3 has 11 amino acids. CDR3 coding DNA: TGCAGCGTCCCCGATACAGATACGCAGTATTTT. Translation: CSVPDTDTQYF.

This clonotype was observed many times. The CDR3 sequence: CASSHRRDYEQYF. In DNA, the CDR3 is TGTGCCAGCAGCCACCGCCGGGACTACGAGCAGTACTTC. The chain joins TRBV14 to TRBJ2-7; possible D gene TRBD2, 5 bases. The CDR3 loop spans 13 amino acids. The germline CDR1 and CDR2 sequences are SGHDN and FVKESK. Trimming took off 3 bases at V and 3 bases at J, with 9 bases between the two ends.

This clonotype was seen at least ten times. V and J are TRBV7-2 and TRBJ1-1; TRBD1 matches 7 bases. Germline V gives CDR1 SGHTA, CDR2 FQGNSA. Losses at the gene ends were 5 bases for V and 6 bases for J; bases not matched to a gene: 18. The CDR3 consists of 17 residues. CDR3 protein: CASSLWGDLAGGSEAFF. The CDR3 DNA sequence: TGTGCCAGCAGCCTGTGGGGTGACCTGGCAGGGGGTTCTGAAGCTTTCTTT.

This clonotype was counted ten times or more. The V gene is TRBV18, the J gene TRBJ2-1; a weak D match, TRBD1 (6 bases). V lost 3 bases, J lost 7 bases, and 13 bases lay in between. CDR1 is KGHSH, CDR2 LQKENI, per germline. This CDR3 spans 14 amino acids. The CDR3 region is CASSPGALENEQFF. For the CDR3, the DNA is TGTGCCAGCTCACCGGGGGCCCTTGAGAATGAGCAGTTCTTC.

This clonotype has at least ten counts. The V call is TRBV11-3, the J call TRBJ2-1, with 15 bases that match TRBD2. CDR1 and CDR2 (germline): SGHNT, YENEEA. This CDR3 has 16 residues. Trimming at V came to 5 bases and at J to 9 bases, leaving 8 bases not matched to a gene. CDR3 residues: CASSRGLAGGPSEQFF. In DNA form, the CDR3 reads TGTGCCAGCAGCCGAGGACTAGCGGGAGGGCCGAGTGAGCAGTTCTTC.

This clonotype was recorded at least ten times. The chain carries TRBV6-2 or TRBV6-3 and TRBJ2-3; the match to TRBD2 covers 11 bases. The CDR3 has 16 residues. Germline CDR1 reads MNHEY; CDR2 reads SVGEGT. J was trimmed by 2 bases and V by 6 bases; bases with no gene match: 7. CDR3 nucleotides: TGTGCCAGCAGCTCGACTAGCGGGACCTACACAGATACGCAGTATTTT. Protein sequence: CASSSTSGTYTDTQYF.

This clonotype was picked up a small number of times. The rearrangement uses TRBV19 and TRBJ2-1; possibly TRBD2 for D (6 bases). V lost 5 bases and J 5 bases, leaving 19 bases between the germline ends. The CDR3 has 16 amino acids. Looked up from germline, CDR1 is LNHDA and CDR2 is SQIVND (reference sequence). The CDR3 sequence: CASSPDRLVANNEQFF. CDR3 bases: TGTGCCAGTAGTCCCGATAGACTAGTGGCGAACAATGAGCAGTTCTTC.

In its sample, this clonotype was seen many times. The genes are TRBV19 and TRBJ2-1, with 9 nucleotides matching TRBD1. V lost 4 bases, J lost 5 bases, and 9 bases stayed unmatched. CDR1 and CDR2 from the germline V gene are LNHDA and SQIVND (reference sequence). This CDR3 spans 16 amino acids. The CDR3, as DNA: TGTGCCAGTAGTAGGGGGACAGGGTTGGTGAACAATGAGCAGTTCTTC. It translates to CASSRGTGLVNNEQFF.

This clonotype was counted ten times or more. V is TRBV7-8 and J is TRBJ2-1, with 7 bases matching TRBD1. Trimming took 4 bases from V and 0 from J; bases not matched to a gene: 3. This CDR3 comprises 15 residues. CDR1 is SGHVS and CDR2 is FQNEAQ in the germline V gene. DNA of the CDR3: TGTGCCAGCAGCTCCGGACAGGACTCCTACAATGAGCAGTTCTTC. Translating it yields CASSSGQDSYNEQFF.

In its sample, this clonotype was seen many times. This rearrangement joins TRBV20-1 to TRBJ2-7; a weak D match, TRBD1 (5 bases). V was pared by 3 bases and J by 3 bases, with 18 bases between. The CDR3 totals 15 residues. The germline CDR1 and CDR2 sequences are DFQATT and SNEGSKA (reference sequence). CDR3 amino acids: CSASGPDIENYEQYF. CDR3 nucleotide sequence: TGCAGTGCTAGTGGTCCGGACATAGAAAACTACGAGCAGTACTTC.

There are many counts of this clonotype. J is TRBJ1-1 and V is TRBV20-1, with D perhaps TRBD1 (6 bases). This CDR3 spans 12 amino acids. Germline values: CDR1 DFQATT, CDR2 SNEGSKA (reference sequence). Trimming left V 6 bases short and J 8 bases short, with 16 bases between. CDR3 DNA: TGCAGTGCCTGGGGGCCGTGGGGGGAAGCTTTCTTT. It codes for CSAWGPWGEAFF.

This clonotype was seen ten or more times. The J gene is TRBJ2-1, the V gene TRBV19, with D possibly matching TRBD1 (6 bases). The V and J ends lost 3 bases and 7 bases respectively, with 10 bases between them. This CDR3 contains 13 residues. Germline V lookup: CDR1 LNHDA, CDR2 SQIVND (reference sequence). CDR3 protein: CASSIRGGNEQFF. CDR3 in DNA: TGTGCCAGTAGTATCAGAGGGGGAAATGAGCAGTTCTTC.

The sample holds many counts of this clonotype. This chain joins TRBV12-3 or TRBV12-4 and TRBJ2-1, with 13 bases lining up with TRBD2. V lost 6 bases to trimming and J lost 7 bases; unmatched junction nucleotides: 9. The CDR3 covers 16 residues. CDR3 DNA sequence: TGTGCCAGCAGCCCCGGACTAGCGGGAGAACGGAATGAGCAGTTCTTC. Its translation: CASSPGLAGERNEQFF.

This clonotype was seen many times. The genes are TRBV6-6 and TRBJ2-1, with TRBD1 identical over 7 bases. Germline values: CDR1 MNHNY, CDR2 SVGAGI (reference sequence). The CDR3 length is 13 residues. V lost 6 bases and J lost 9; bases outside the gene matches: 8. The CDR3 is CASSRLGQPEQFF. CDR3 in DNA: TGTGCCAGCAGCCGACTGGGACAGCCTGAGCAGTTCTTC.

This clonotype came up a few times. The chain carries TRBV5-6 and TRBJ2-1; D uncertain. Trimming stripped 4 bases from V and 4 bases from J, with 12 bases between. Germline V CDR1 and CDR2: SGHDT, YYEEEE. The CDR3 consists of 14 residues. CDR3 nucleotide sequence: TGTGCCAGCAGCCTTCGACTGGAGTACAATGAGCAGTTCTTC. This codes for CASSLRLEYNEQFF.

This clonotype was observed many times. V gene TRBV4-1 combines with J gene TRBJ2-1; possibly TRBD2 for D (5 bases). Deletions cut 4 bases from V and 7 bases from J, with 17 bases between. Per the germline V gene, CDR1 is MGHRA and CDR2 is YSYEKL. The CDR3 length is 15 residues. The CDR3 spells CASSPLLAGRNEQFF. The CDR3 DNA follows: TGCGCCAGCAGCCCCCTCTTGGCGGGTAGGAATGAGCAGTTCTTC.

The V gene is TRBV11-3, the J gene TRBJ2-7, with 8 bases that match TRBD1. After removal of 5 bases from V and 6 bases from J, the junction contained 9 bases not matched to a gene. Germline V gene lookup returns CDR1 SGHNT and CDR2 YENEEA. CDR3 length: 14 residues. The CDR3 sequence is CASSTADRGGEQYF. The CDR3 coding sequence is TGTGCCAGCAGCACCGCCGACAGGGGAGGCGAGCAGTACTTC. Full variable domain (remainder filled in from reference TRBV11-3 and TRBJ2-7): EAGVVQSPRYKIIEKKQPVAFWCNPISGHNTLYWYLQNLGQGPELLIRYENEEAVDDSQLPKDRFSAERLKGVDSTLKIQPAELGDSAVYLCASSTADRGGEQYFGPGTRLTVT.

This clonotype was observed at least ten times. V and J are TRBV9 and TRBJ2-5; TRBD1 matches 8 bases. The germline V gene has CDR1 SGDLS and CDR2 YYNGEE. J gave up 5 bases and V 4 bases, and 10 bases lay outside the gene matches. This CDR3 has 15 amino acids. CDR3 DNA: TGTGCCAGCAGCCAGGGGGCGGATTCGCTGGAGACCCAGTACTTC. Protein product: CASSQGADSLETQYF.

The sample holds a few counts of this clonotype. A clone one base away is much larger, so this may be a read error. CDR3 loop: CANSYSWSPNTDTQYF. CDR3 DNA sequence: TGTGCCAACAGTTACTCCTGGTCCCCTAACACAGATACGCAGTATTTT. This sequence joins TRBV6-5 and TRBJ2-3, with no clear D. This CDR3 comprises 16 residues. Germline V gene data show CDR1 as MNHEY and CDR2 as SVGAGI.

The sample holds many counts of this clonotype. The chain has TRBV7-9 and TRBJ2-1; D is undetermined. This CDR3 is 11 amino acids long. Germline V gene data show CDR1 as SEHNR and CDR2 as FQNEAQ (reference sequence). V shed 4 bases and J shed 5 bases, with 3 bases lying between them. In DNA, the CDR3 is TGTGCCAGCAGCTACAACAATGAGCAGTTCTTC. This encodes CASSYNNEQFF.

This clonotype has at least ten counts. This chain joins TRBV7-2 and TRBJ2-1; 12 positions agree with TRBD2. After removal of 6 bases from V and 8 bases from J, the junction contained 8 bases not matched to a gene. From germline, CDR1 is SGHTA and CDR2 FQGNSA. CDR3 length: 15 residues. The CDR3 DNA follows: TGTGCCAGCAGTCACCTAGCGGGAGGGATCCATGAGCAGTTCTTC. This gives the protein CASSHLAGGIHEQFF.

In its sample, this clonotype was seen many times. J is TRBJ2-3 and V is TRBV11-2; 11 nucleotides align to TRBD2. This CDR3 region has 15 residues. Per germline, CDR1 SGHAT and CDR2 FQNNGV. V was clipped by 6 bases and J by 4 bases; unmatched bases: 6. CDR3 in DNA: TGTGCCAGCAGTCGGGGACTAGCGGTCGCAGATACGCAGTATTTT. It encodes CASSRGLAVADTQYF.

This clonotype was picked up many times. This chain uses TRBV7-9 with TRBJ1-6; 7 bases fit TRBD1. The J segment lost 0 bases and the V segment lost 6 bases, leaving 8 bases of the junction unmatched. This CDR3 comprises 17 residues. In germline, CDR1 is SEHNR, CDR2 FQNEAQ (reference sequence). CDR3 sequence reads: CASRSTGRSSYNSPLHF. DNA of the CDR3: TGTGCCAGCAGGTCGACAGGGAGGAGCTCCTATAATTCACCCCTCCACTTT.

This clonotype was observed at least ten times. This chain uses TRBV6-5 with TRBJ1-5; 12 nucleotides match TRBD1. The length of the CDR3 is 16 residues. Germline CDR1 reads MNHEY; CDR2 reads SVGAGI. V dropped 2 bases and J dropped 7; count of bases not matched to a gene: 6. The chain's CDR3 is CASSYGTGGAGQPQHF. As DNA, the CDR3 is TGTGCCAGCAGTTACGGGACAGGGGGCGCCGGGCAGCCCCAGCATTTT.

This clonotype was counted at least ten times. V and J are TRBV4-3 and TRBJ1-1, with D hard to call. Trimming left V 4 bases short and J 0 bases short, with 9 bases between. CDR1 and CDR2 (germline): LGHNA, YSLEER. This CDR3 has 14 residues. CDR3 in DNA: TGCGCCAGCAGCCTAGTTCTCATGAACACTGAAGCTTTCTTT. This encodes CASSLVLMNTEAFF.